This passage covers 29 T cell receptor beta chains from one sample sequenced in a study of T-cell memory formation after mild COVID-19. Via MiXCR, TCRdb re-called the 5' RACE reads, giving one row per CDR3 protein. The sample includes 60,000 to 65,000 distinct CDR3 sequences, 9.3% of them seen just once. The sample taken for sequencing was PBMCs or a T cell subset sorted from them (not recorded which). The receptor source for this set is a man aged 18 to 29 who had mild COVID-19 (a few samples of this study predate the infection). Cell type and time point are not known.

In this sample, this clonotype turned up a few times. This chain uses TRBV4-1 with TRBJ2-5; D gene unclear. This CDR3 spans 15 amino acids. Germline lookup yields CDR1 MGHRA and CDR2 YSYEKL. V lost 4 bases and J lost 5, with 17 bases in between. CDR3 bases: TGCGCCAGCAGCCGGGCAGTTTCCCCCGAGGAGACCCAGTACTTC. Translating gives CASSRAVSPEETQYF.

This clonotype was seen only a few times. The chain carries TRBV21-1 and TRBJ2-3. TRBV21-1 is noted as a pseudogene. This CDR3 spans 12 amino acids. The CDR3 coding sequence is TGTGCCAGCAGCAAAGGTTTAGATACGCAGTATTTT. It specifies CASSKGLDTQYF.

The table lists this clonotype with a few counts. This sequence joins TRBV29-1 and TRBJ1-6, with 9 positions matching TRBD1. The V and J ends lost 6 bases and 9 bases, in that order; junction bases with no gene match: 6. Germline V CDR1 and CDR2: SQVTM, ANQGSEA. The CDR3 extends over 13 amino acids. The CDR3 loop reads CSVGTGIGSPLHF. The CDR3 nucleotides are TGCAGCGTGGGGACAGGGATAGGTTCACCCCTCCACTTT.

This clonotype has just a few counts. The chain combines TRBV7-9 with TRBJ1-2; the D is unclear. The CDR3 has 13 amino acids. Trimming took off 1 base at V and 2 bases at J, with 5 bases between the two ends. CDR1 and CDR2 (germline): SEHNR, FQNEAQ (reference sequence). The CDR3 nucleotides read TGTGCCAGCAGCTTAGTCAGGAACTATGGCTACACCTTC. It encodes CASSLVRNYGYTF.

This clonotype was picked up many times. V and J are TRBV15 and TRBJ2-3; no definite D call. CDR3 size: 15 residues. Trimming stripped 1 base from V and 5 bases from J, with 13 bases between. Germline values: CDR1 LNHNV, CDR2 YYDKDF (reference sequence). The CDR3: CATSRAGSEGDTQYF. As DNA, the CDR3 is TGTGCCACCAGCAGAGCCGGATCCGAAGGAGATACGCAGTATTTT. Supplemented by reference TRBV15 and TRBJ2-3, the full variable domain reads DAMVIQNPRYQVTQFGKPVTLSCSQTLNHNVMYWYQQKSSQAPKLLFHYYDKDFNNEADTPDNFQSRRPNTSFCFLDIRSPGLGDTAMYLCATSRAGSEGDTQYFGPGTRLTVL.

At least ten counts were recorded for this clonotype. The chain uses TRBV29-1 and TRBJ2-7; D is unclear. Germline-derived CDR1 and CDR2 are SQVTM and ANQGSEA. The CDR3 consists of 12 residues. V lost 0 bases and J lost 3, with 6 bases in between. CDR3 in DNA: TGCAGCGTTGAAGATCATAACTACGAGCAGTACGTC. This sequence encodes CSVEDHNYEQYV.

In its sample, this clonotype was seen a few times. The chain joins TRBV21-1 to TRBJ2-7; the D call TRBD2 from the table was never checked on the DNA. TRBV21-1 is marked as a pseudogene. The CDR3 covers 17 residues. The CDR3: CASSKALSCIGHYEQYV. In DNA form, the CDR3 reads TGTGCCAGCAGCAAAGCGCTTTCGTGCATAGGGCATTACGAGCAGTACGTC.

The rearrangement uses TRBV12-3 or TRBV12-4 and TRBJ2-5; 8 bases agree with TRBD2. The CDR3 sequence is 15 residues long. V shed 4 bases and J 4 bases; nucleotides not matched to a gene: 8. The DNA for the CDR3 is TGTGCCAGCAGTTCCCAGGCGGGGGGCTTAGAGACCCAGTACTTC. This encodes CASSSQAGGLETQYF.

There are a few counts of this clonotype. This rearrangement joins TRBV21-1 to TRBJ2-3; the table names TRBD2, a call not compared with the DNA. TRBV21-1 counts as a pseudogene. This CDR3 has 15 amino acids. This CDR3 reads CASSKALAGADTQYF. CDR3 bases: TGTGCCAGCAGCAAAGCGCTAGCGGGGGCAGATACGCAGTATTTT.

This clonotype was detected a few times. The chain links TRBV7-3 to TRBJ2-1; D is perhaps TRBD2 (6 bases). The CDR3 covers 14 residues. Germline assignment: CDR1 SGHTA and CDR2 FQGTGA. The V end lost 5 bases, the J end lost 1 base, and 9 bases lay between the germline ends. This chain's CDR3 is CASSPRGSYNEQFF. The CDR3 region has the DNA TGTGCCAGCAGCCCCCGGGGGTCCTACAATGAGCAGTTCTTC. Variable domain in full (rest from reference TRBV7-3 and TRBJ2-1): GAGVSQTPSNKVTEKGKYVELRCDPISGHTALYWYRQSLGQGPEFLIYFQGTGAADDSGLPNDRFFAVRPEGSVSTLKIQRTERGDSAVYLCASSPRGSYNEQFFGPGTRLTVL.

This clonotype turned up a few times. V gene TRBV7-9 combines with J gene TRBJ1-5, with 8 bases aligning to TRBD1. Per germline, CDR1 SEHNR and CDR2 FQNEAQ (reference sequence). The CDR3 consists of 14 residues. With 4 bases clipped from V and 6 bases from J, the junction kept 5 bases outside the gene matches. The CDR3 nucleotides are TGTGCCAGCAGCTCGGACAGGGACAGTCAGCCCCAGCATTTT. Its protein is CASSSDRDSQPQHF.

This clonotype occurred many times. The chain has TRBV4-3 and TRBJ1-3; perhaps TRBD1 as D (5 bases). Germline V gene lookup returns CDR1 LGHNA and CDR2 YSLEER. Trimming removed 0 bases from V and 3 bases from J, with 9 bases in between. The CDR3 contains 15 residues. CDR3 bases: TGCGCCAGCAGCCAAGATGGGGCGGATGGAAACACCATATATTTT. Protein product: CASSQDGADGNTIYF.

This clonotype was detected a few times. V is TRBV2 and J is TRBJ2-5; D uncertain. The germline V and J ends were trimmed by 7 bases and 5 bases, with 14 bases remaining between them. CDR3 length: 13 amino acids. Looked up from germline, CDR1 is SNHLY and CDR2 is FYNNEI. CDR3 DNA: TGTGCCAGCATGGTGGCCTCTCGGGAGACCCAGTACTTC. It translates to CASMVASRETQYF.

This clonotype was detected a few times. CDR3 bases: TGTGCCAGCTCCCCCCCCGGGGGTGAGCAGTTCTTC. It yields the protein CASSPPGGEQFF. The chain is built from TRBV18 and TRBJ2-1; maybe TRBD2 (6 bases). The germline V and J ends were trimmed by 6 bases and 9 bases, with 12 bases remaining between them. Germline lookup yields CDR1 KGHSH and CDR2 LQKENI. The CDR3 is 12 residues long.

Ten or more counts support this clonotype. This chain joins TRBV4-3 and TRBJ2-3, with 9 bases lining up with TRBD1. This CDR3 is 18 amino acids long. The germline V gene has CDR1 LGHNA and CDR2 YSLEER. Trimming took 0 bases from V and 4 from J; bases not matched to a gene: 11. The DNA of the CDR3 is TGCGCCAGCAGCCAAGACAGTGGGAACAGGGGGCGCGCAGATACGCAGTATTTT. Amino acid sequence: CASSQDSGNRGRADTQYF.

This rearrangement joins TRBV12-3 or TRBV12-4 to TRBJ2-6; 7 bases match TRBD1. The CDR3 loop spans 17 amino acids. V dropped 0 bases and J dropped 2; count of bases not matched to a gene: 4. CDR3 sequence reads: CASSLATGIAGANVLTF. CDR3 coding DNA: TGTGCCAGCAGTTTAGCGACAGGGATAGCTGGGGCCAACGTCCTGACTTTC.

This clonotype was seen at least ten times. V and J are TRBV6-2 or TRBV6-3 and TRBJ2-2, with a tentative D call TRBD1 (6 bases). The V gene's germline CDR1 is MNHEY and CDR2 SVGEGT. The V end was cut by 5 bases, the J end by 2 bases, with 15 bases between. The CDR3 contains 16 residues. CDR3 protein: CASSRGTRGNTGELFF. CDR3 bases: TGTGCCAGCAGTAGAGGAACCAGGGGAAACACCGGGGAGCTGTTTTTT.

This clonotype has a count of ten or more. CDR3 in amino acids: CASSLGGRDNSPLHF. CDR3 DNA sequence: TGTGCCAGCAGCTTAGGGGGGCGCGATAATTCACCCCTCCACTTT. V usage is TRBV5-5 and J usage is TRBJ1-6, with D maybe TRBD1 (6 bases). This CDR3 spans 15 amino acids. The germline V and J ends were trimmed by 2 bases and 5 bases, with 11 bases remaining between them. Germline V lookup: CDR1 SGHKS, CDR2 YYEKEE (reference sequence).

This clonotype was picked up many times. This CDR3 is CASSDTGRDTQYF. The CDR3 region has the DNA TGTGCCAGCAGCGACACAGGGAGAGATACGCAGTATTTT. The genes are TRBV5-6 and TRBJ2-3; D is possibly TRBD1 (6 bases). V shed 4 bases and J shed 5 bases, with 11 bases lying between them. This CDR3 spans 13 amino acids. Looked up from germline, CDR1 is SGHDT and CDR2 is YYEEEE.

CDR3 sequence (DNA): TGTGCCAGCAGTTACTTTTCTGGGGACACTGAAGCTTTCTTT. Translating it yields CASSYFSGDTEAFF. V gene TRBV6-5 combines with J gene TRBJ1-1; D call uncertain. Per the germline V gene, CDR1 is MNHEY and CDR2 is SVGAGI. The CDR3 contains 14 residues. V was pared by 1 base and J by 3 bases, with 9 bases between.

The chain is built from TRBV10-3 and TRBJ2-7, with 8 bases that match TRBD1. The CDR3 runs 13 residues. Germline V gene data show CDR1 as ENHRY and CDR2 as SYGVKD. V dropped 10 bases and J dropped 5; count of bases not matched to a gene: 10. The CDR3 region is CATGTGNSNEQYF. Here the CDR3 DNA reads TGTGCCACGGGGACAGGTAATTCCAACGAGCAGTACTTC.

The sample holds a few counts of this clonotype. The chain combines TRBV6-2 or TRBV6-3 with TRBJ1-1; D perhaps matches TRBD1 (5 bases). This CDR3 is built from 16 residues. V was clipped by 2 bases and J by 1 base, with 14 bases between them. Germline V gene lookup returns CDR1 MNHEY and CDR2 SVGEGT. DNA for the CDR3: TGTGCCAGCAGTTACCCCGAGGGGAGGGGGAACACTGAAGCTTTCTTT. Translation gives CASSYPEGRGNTEAFF.

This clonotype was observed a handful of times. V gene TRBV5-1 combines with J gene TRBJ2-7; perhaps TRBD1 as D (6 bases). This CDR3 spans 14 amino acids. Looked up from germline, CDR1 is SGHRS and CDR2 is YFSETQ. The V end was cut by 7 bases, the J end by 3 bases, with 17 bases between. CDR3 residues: CASCPRGNDYEQYF. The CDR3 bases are TGCGCCAGCTGTCCGAGGGGGAACGACTACGAGCAGTACTTC. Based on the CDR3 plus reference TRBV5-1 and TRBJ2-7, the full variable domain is KAGVTQTPRYLIKTRGQQVTLSCSPISGHRSVSWYQQTPGQGLQFLFEYFSETQRNKGNFPGRFSGRQFSNSRSEMNVSTLELGDSALYLCASCPRGNDYEQYFGPGTRLTVT.

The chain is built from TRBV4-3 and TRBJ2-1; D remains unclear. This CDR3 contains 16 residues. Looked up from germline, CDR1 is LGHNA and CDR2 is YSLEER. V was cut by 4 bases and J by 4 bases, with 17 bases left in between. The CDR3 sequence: CASSPFSDPTYNEQFF. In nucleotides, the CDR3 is TGCGCCAGCAGCCCATTCTCGGACCCCACATACAATGAGCAGTTCTTC.

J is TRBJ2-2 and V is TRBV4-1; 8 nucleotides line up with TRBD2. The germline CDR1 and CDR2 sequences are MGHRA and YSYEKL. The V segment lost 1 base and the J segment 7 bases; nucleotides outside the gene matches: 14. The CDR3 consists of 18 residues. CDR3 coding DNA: TGCGCCAGCAGCCAAGCCTTCCGGGGGGGCCGGGCAAGCGGGGAGCTGTTTTTT. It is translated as CASSQAFRGGRASGELFF.

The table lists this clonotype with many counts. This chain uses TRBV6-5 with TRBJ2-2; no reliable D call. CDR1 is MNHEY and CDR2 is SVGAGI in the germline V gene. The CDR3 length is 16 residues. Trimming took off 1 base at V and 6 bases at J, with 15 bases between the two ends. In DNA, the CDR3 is TGTGCCAGCAGTTACTTCGGGCAGAGTAGTCCCGGGGAGCTGTTTTTT. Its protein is CASSYFGQSSPGELFF.

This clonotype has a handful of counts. This chain's CDR3 is CASSRTVNQETQYF. Written as DNA, the CDR3 is TGCGCCAGCAGCAGGACAGTGAATCAAGAGACCCAGTACTTC. This sequence joins TRBV5-1 and TRBJ2-5; a possible D gene is TRBD1 (6 bases). Looked up from germline, CDR1 is SGHRS and CDR2 is YFSETQ. V lost 4 bases to trimming and J lost 2 bases, with 12 bases between them. The CDR3 totals 14 residues.

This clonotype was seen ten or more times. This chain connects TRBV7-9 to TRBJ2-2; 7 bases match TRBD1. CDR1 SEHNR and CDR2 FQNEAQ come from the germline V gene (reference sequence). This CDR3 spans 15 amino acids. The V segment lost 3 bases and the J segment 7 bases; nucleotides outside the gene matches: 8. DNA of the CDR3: TGTGCCAGCAGCTTGACGACAGGGCGAAACGGGGAGCTGTTTTTT. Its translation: CASSLTTGRNGELFF.

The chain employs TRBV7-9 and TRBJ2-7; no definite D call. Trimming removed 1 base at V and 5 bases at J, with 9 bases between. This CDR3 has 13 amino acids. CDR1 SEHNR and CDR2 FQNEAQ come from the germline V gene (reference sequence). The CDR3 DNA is TGTGCCAGCAGCTTAGAAGCCGAAGACGAGCAGTACTTC. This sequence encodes CASSLEAEDEQYF.